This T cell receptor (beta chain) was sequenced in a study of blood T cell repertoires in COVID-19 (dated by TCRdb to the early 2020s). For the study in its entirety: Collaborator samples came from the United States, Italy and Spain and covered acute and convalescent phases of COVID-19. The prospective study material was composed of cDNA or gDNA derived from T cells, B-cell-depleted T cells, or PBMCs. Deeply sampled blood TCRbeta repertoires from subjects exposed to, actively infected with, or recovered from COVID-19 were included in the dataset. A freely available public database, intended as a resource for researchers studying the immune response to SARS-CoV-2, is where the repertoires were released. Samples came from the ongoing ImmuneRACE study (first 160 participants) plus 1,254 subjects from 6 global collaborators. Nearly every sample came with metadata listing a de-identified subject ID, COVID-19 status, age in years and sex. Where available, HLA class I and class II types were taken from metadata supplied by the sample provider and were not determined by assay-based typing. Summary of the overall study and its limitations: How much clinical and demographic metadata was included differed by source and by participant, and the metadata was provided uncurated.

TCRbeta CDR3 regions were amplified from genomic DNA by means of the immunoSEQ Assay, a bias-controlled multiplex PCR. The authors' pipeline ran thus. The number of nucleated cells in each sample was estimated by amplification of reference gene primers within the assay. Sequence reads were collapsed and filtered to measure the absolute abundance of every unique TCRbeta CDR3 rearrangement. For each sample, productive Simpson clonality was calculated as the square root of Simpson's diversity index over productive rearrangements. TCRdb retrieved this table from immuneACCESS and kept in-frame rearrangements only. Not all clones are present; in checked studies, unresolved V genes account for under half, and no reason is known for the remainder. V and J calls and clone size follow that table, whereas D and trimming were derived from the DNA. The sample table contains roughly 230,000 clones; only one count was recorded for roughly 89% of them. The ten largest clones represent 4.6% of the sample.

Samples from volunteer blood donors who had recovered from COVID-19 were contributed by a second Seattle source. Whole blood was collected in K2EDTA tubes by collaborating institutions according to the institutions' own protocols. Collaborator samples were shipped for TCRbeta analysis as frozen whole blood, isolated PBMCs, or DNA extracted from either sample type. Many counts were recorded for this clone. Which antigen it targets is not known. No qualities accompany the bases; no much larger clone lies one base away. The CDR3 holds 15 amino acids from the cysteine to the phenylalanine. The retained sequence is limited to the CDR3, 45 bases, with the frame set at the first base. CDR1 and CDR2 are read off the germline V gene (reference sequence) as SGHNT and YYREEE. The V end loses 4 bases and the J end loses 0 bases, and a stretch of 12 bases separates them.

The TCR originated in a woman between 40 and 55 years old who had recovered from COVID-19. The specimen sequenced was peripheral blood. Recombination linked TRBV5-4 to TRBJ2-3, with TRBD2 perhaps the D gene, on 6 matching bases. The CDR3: CASSKGLTSTDTQYF. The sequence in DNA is TGTGCCAGCAGCAAGGGACTCACTAGCACAGATACGCAGTATTTT.